This is a list of T cell receptor beta chains from one sample in a study of T cell responses to AZD1222 COVID-19 vaccine. Method: immunoSEQ multiplex PCR; TCRdb's copy keeps in-frame clones and lacks some. Here the sample spans fewer than 150,000 clones, roughly 91% being singletons. The input for sequencing was peripheral blood, taken 28 days after the second AZD1222 dose. These receptors came from an adult who received the AZD1222 COVID-19 vaccine. CDR3s include the opening cysteine and the closing phenylalanine or tryptophan. Fields, in order: clone size, J gene, D gene, V gene, CDR3 protein, CDR3 DNA. A D gene is named only where the DNA matches it firmly. Clone size is stated in some rows and not others, as once, few, many or a class when expanded.

clone_size: -; j_call: TRBJ1-1; d_call: -; v_call: TRBV4-1; cdr3_aa: CASRRPTGKDTEAFF; cdr3_nt: TGCGCCAGCAGACGTCCTACAGGGAAGGACACTGAAGCTTTCTTT
clone_size: -; j_call: TRBJ2-1; d_call: -; v_call: TRBV5-6; cdr3_aa: CASSRMRNEQFF; cdr3_nt: TGTGCCAGCAGCAGAATGAGGAATGAGCAGTTCTTC
clone_size: -; j_call: TRBJ1-2; d_call: -; v_call: TRBV12-3/TRBV12-4; cdr3_aa: CASSLGRSYTF; cdr3_nt: TGTGCCAGCAGCCTAGGGAGAAGCTACACCTTC
clone_size: -; j_call: TRBJ1-2; d_call: -; v_call: TRBV7-8; cdr3_aa: CASTPRGGGLDYGYTF; cdr3_nt: TGTGCCAGCACCCCCCGTGGGGGGGGGCTAGACTATGGCTACACCTTC
clone_size: -; j_call: TRBJ2-3; d_call: TRBD2; v_call: TRBV15; cdr3_aa: CATRVSGRTDTQYF; cdr3_nt: TGTGCCACCCGAGTTAGCGGGCGCACAGATACGCAGTATTTT
clone_size: -; j_call: TRBJ2-7; d_call: -; v_call: TRBV3-1/TRBV3-2; cdr3_aa: CASSPSDGEYEQYF; cdr3_nt: TGTGCCAGCAGCCCCTCGGACGGAGAGTACGAGCAGTACTTC
clone_size: -; j_call: TRBJ1-1; d_call: TRBD1; v_call: TRBV7-9; cdr3_aa: CASSLGTGGLSEAFF; cdr3_nt: TGTGCCAGCAGCTTAGGGACAGGGGGTTTATCTGAAGCTTTCTTT
clone_size: -; j_call: TRBJ2-3; d_call: TRBD2; v_call: TRBV6-5; cdr3_aa: CASSYSTSGTDTQYF; cdr3_nt: TGTGCCAGCAGTTACTCGACTAGCGGGACAGATACGCAGTATTTT
clone_size: -; j_call: TRBJ1-4; d_call: -; v_call: TRBV5-1; cdr3_aa: CASSPGYDEKLFF; cdr3_nt: TGCGCCAGCAGCCCAGGGTATGATGAAAAACTGTTTTTT
clone_size: -; j_call: TRBJ2-3; d_call: TRBD2; v_call: TRBV19; cdr3_aa: CASRGGPVDTQYF; cdr3_nt: TGTGCCAGTCGCGGGGGGCCGGTGGATACGCAGTATTTT
clone_size: few; j_call: TRBJ2-1; d_call: TRBD1; v_call: TRBV6-5; cdr3_aa: CARGGTGDTDEQFF; cdr3_nt: TGTGCCAGGGGAGGGACAGGGGATACCGATGAGCAGTTCTTC
clone_size: -; j_call: TRBJ2-1; d_call: TRBD2; v_call: TRBV19; cdr3_aa: CASSIGGGGSYNEQFF; cdr3_nt: TGTGCCAGTAGTATTGGGGGGGGTGGATCCTACAATGAGCAGTTCTTC
clone_size: few; j_call: TRBJ2-2; d_call: -; v_call: TRBV5-1; cdr3_aa: CASSWGTQNTGELFF; cdr3_nt: TGCGCCAGCAGCTGGGGGACGCAGAACACCGGGGAGCTGTTTTTT
clone_size: -; j_call: TRBJ1-1; d_call: -; v_call: TRBV5-1; cdr3_aa: CASSLLGEAFF; cdr3_nt: TGCGCCAGCAGCTTGCTTGGTGAAGCTTTCTTT
clone_size: -; j_call: TRBJ2-5; d_call: TRBD2; v_call: TRBV23-1; cdr3_aa: CASSHHPETSGVPPQTQYF; cdr3_nt: TGCGCCAGCAGTCACCACCCGGAGACTAGCGGGGTACCACCCCAGACCCAGTACTTC
clone_size: -; j_call: TRBJ1-2; d_call: -; v_call: TRBV19; cdr3_aa: CASTPHDRLYGYTF; cdr3_nt: TGTGCCAGTACCCCCCACGACAGACTCTATGGCTACACCTTC
clone_size: -; j_call: TRBJ1-1; d_call: TRBD1; v_call: TRBV7-6; cdr3_aa: CASSLIGRQGAHSEAFF; cdr3_nt: TGTGCCAGCAGCTTAATAGGTCGACAGGGGGCTCATAGTGAAGCTTTCTTT
clone_size: -; j_call: TRBJ1-5; d_call: TRBD1; v_call: TRBV27; cdr3_aa: CASSGTGGQPQHF; cdr3_nt: TGTGCCAGCAGTGGGACAGGAGGTCAGCCCCAGCATTTT
clone_size: -; j_call: TRBJ1-2; d_call: TRBD1; v_call: TRBV7-9; cdr3_aa: CASSDLDTGVPVYGYTF; cdr3_nt: TGTGCCAGCAGCGACCTTGACACAGGGGTCCCCGTCTATGGCTACACCTTC
clone_size: -; j_call: TRBJ2-3; d_call: TRBD1; v_call: TRBV9; cdr3_aa: CASSVGTGGEDTQYF; cdr3_nt: TGTGCCAGCAGCGTTGGGACAGGGGGCGAAGATACGCAGTATTTT
clone_size: once; j_call: TRBJ2-3; d_call: TRBD2; v_call: TRBV19; cdr3_aa: CASSWGGFTSTDTQYF; cdr3_nt: TGTGCCAGTAGTTGGGGAGGGTTTACTAGCACAGATACGCAGTATTTT
clone_size: -; j_call: TRBJ1-1; d_call: TRBD1; v_call: TRBV19; cdr3_aa: CASIFTGDTEAFF; cdr3_nt: TGTGCCAGTATTTTCACAGGGGACACTGAAGCTTTCTTT
clone_size: -; j_call: TRBJ1-1; d_call: -; v_call: TRBV15; cdr3_aa: CATGGGSEAFF; cdr3_nt: TGTGCCACCGGGGGGGGCTCTGAAGCTTTCTTT
clone_size: -; j_call: TRBJ1-2; d_call: -; v_call: TRBV28; cdr3_aa: CASSSSTDGYTF; cdr3_nt: TGTGCCAGCAGTTCCTCGACAGATGGCTACACCTTC
clone_size: -; j_call: TRBJ1-2; d_call: TRBD1; v_call: TRBV7-9; cdr3_aa: CASSSGQVGYGYTF; cdr3_nt: TGTGCCAGCAGCTCGGGACAGGTGGGCTATGGCTACACCTTC
clone_size: -; j_call: TRBJ2-3; d_call: -; v_call: TRBV3-1/TRBV3-2; cdr3_aa: CASSQDQAKDTQYF; cdr3_nt: TGTGCCAGCAGCCAAGATCAGGCAAAGGATACGCAGTATTTT
clone_size: -; j_call: TRBJ1-2; d_call: -; v_call: TRBV30; cdr3_aa: CAWSVQRGDYGYTF; cdr3_nt: TGTGCCTGGAGTGTACAGAGGGGAGACTATGGCTACACCTTC
clone_size: -; j_call: TRBJ1-3; d_call: TRBD1; v_call: TRBV9; cdr3_aa: CASSVDAGGTGNTIYF; cdr3_nt: TGTGCCAGCAGCGTAGATGCAGGGGGCACTGGAAACACCATATATTTT
clone_size: -; j_call: TRBJ1-2; d_call: -; v_call: TRBV5-1; cdr3_aa: CASSLNQGYGYTF; cdr3_nt: TGCGCCAGCAGCTTGAACCAGGGTTATGGCTACACCTTC
clone_size: -; j_call: TRBJ2-3; d_call: -; v_call: TRBV7-6; cdr3_aa: CASSLFGYTDTQYF; cdr3_nt: TGTGCCAGCAGCTTATTTGGGTACACAGATACGCAGTATTTT
clone_size: -; j_call: TRBJ1-6; d_call: -; v_call: TRBV7-2; cdr3_aa: CASSLVQPSYNSPLHF; cdr3_nt: TGTGCCAGCAGTTTAGTCCAGCCCTCCTATAATTCACCCCTCCACTTT
clone_size: -; j_call: TRBJ2-2; d_call: -; v_call: TRBV6-4; cdr3_aa: CASRTSLNTGELFF; cdr3_nt: TGTGCCAGCAGAACCAGTCTGAACACCGGGGAGCTGTTTTTT
clone_size: -; j_call: TRBJ1-2; d_call: -; v_call: TRBV4-2; cdr3_aa: CASSQANRNYGYTF; cdr3_nt: TGTGCCAGCAGCCAAGCCAACAGAAACTATGGCTACACCTTC
clone_size: -; j_call: TRBJ1-1; d_call: -; v_call: TRBV3-1/TRBV3-2; cdr3_aa: CASSQGSNTEAFF; cdr3_nt: TGTGCCAGCAGCCAAGGGAGTAACACTGAAGCTTTCTTT
clone_size: -; j_call: TRBJ2-7; d_call: -; v_call: TRBV11-1; cdr3_aa: CASSAHRRSPVEQYF; cdr3_nt: TGTGCCAGCAGCGCCCATCGAAGGAGCCCGGTCGAGCAGTACTTC
clone_size: once; j_call: TRBJ1-1; d_call: -; v_call: TRBV12-3/TRBV12-4; cdr3_aa: CASSQTGFGAFF; cdr3_nt: TGTGCCAGCAGTCAGACGGGGTTCGGAGCTTTCTTT
clone_size: -; j_call: TRBJ2-7; d_call: -; v_call: TRBV11-2; cdr3_aa: CASSKQTGEQYF; cdr3_nt: TGTGCCAGCAGCAAACAAACGGGGGAGCAGTACTTC
clone_size: -; j_call: TRBJ1-4; d_call: -; v_call: TRBV13; cdr3_aa: CASSQGGLEEKLFF; cdr3_nt: TGTGCCAGCAGCCAAGGGGGGCTGGAGGAAAAACTGTTTTTT
clone_size: -; j_call: TRBJ1-4; d_call: -; v_call: TRBV7-8; cdr3_aa: CASAGEKLFF; cdr3_nt: TGTGCCAGCGCGGGTGAAAAACTGTTTTTT
clone_size: -; j_call: TRBJ1-1; d_call: -; v_call: TRBV30; cdr3_aa: CAWSGGGHEAFF; cdr3_nt: TGTGCCTGGAGTGGGGGGGGCCATGAAGCTTTCTTT
clone_size: -; j_call: TRBJ2-4; d_call: TRBD1; v_call: TRBV7-2; cdr3_aa: CASSYRDRSKNIQYF; cdr3_nt: TGTGCCAGCAGCTACCGGGACAGAAGCAAAAACATTCAGTACTTC
clone_size: -; j_call: TRBJ1-4; d_call: -; v_call: TRBV7-2; cdr3_aa: CASSLDRNMNEKLFF; cdr3_nt: TGTGCCAGCAGCTTAGACAGGAATATGAATGAAAAACTGTTTTTT
clone_size: -; j_call: TRBJ2-2; d_call: -; v_call: TRBV11-3; cdr3_aa: CASSSGDDTGELFF; cdr3_nt: TGTGCCAGCAGCTCAGGGGATGACACCGGGGAGCTGTTTTTT
clone_size: -; j_call: TRBJ2-1; d_call: -; v_call: TRBV30; cdr3_aa: CAWRPAYNEQFF; cdr3_nt: TGTGCCTGGAGGCCAGCCTACAATGAGCAGTTCTTC
clone_size: -; j_call: TRBJ1-5; d_call: TRBD1; v_call: TRBV28; cdr3_aa: CASSFAGGQPQHF; cdr3_nt: TGTGCCAGCAGTTTCGCAGGGGGGCAGCCCCAGCATTTT
clone_size: -; j_call: TRBJ2-1; d_call: TRBD2; v_call: TRBV6-5; cdr3_aa: CASRPGLARDEQFF; cdr3_nt: TGTGCCAGCAGACCGGGACTAGCGAGGGATGAGCAGTTCTTC
clone_size: -; j_call: TRBJ1-2; d_call: TRBD1; v_call: TRBV5-1; cdr3_aa: CASSLVTGASDGYTF; cdr3_nt: TGCGCCAGCAGCTTGGTGACAGGGGCTTCTGATGGCTACACCTTC
clone_size: -; j_call: TRBJ1-1; d_call: -; v_call: TRBV12-5; cdr3_aa: CASGFSVQAMNTEAFF; cdr3_nt: TGTGCTAGTGGTTTCTCGGTTCAGGCAATGAACACTGAAGCTTTCTTT
clone_size: once; j_call: TRBJ1-2; d_call: -; v_call: TRBV19; cdr3_aa: CASSLAREGYGYTF; cdr3_nt: TGTGCCAGTAGTCTAGCCAGGGAGGGGTATGGCTACACCTTC
clone_size: few; j_call: TRBJ1-2; d_call: -; v_call: TRBV2; cdr3_aa: CASSGMGNYGYTF; cdr3_nt: TGTGCCAGCAGTGGGATGGGGAACTATGGCTACACCTTC
clone_size: -; j_call: TRBJ1-1; d_call: -; v_call: TRBV3-1/TRBV3-2; cdr3_aa: CASSQDRETREIAEAFF; cdr3_nt: TGTGCCAGCAGCCAAGATCGTGAAACACGGGAAATCGCTGAAGCTTTCTTT
clone_size: -; j_call: TRBJ1-5; d_call: TRBD1; v_call: TRBV4-2; cdr3_aa: CASSQEQGASGQPQHF; cdr3_nt: TGTGCCAGCAGCCAAGAACAGGGGGCGTCGGGGCAGCCCCAGCATTTT
clone_size: -; j_call: TRBJ2-3; d_call: -; v_call: TRBV5-1; cdr3_aa: CASSLEAGGSRTQYF; cdr3_nt: TGCGCCAGCAGCTTGGAGGCAGGTGGATCCCGTACGCAGTATTTT
clone_size: -; j_call: TRBJ1-4; d_call: -; v_call: TRBV25-1; cdr3_aa: CASSLGSFNEKLFF; cdr3_nt: TGTGCCAGCAGCCTAGGAAGCTTTAATGAAAAACTGTTTTTT
clone_size: -; j_call: TRBJ2-3; d_call: TRBD2; v_call: TRBV19; cdr3_aa: CASSLGGLAGRTDTQYF; cdr3_nt: TGTGCCAGTAGCCTCGGTGGACTAGCGGGGCGCACAGATACGCAGTATTTT
clone_size: -; j_call: TRBJ2-1; d_call: TRBD1; v_call: TRBV5-8; cdr3_aa: CASSSAAGTGALNEQFF; cdr3_nt: TGTGCCAGCAGCTCAGCTGCCGGGACAGGTGCTCTCAATGAGCAGTTCTTC
clone_size: -; j_call: TRBJ2-1; d_call: TRBD2; v_call: TRBV5-1; cdr3_aa: CASSLGLAGDEQFF; cdr3_nt: TGCGCCAGCAGCCTCGGACTAGCGGGGGATGAGCAGTTCTTC